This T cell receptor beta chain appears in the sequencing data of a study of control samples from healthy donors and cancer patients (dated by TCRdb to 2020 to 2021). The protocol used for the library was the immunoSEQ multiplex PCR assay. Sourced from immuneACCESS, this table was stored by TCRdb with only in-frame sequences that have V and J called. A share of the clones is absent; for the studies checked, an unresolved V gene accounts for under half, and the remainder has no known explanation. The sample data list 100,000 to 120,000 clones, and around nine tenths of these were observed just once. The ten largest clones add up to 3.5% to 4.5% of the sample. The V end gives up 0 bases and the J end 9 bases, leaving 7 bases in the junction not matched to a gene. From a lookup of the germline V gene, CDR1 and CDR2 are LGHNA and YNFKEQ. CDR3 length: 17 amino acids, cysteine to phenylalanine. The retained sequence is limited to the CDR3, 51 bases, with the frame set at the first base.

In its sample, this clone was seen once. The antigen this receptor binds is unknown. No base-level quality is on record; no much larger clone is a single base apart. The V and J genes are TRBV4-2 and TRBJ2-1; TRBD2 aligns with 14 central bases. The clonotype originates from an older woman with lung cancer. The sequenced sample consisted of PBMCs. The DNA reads TGTGCCAGCAGCCAAGATAGTGGACTAGCGGGGGGCTTTGAGCAGTTCTTC. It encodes CASSQDSGLAGGFEQFF.